The sequence of this T cell receptor beta chain was determined in a study of cytomegalovirus exposure and HLA in healthy donors. Study information: The same platform as the approximately 670 first-cohort repertoires was used for the 95 to 150 validation repertoires, a later analysis reported.

Only in-frame clones appear in the TCRdb table, and some are missing; sequencing was by immunoSEQ multiplex PCR. The repertoire consists of about 360,000 clones, with just over 85% occurring once and the leading ten covering roughly 0.83%. Overall study results and limits: The study labeled more than 150 TCR beta chains cytomegalovirus-associated. Reports indicated that the classifier achieved high specificity and sensitivity in diagnosing cytomegalovirus status. TCR sequences were mostly rare, though some public TCRs occurred in many donors.

Points on this clone: Its matching antigen is unknown.

J gave up 15 bases and V 2 bases, and 6 bases lay outside the gene matches. Per germline, CDR1 MGHRA and CDR2 YSYEKL. This CDR3 has 12 amino acids. The receptor was isolated from a woman in her late teens or twenties in good health and CMV-seronegative. What was sequenced was PBMCs. This sequence joins TRBV4-1 and TRBJ2-1; 8 bases are shared with TRBD2. CDR3 DNA sequence: TGCGCCAGCAGCCAACCGGGACTAGAGGCGTTCTTC. Protein product: CASSQPGLEAFF.